The next 23 T cell receptor beta chains were all read from a single sample in a study of blood T cell repertoires in COVID-19. Measured with immunoSEQ multiplex PCR; TCRdb has only the in-frame clones, and not every one. The sample yields 200,000 to 300,000 clones, approximately 83% seen once. The source material was PBMCs or T cells enriched from blood (not recorded which). These receptors originate from a woman aged 40-49 years with acute COVID-19.

The V call is TRBV15, the J call TRBJ2-5; 7 bases agree with TRBD2. The germline V gene encodes CDR1 LNHNV and CDR2 YYDKDF (reference sequence). V shed 1 base and J 5 bases; nucleotides not matched to a gene: 4. The CDR3 length is 14 residues. The CDR3 loop is CATSRASGGETQYF. Here the CDR3 DNA reads TGTGCCACCAGCAGAGCTAGCGGAGGGGAGACCCAGTACTTC.

This clone was detected once. The chain couples TRBV19 to TRBJ2-3, with 10 bases lining up with TRBD2. The CDR3 contains 15 residues. Trimming removed 7 bases from V and 2 bases from J; junction bases left unmatched: 6. Germline CDR1 LNHDA, CDR2 SQIVND (reference sequence). CDR3 sequence reads: CASTTAGGPTDTQYF. The CDR3 nucleotides are TGTGCCAGTACTACAGCGGGAGGGCCCACAGATACGCAGTATTTT.

The chain has TRBV19 and TRBJ1-5, with D possibly TRBD1 on 5 matching bases. Per germline, CDR1 LNHDA and CDR2 SQIVND (reference sequence). V lost 4 bases to trimming and J lost 4 bases, with 17 bases between them. CDR3 size: 16 residues. The chain's CDR3 is CASSTTPGGNNQPQHF. CDR3 sequence (DNA): TGTGCCAGTAGTACCACCCCCGGGGGTAATAATCAGCCCCAGCATTTT. The full variable domain, with the rest looked up from reference TRBV19 and TRBJ1-5, is DGGITQSPKYLFRKEGQNVTLSCEQNLNHDAMYWYRQDPGQGLRLIYYSQIVNDFQKGDIAEGYSVSREKKESFPLTVTSAQKNPTAFYLCASSTTPGGNNQPQHFGDGTRLSIL.

The gene calls are TRBV5-1 and TRBJ2-7, with 9 bases that match TRBD1. Unmatched junction bases numbered 5, after V lost 0 bases and J lost 4 bases. CDR3 length equals 15 residues. Germline assignment: CDR1 SGHRS and CDR2 YFSETQ. The CDR3 is CASSLGGQGFYEQYF. The DNA of the CDR3 is TGCGCCAGCAGCTTGGGGGGACAGGGTTTTTACGAGCAGTACTTC.

This clone was picked up one time. The J gene is TRBJ2-5, the V gene TRBV5-1; TRBD2 matches 12 bases. This CDR3 has 17 amino acids. Trimming cost V 3 bases and J 5 bases; bases outside gene matches: 11. Per the germline V gene, CDR1 is SGHRS and CDR2 is YFSETQ. The chain's CDR3 is CASSWGILAGGGETQYF. In DNA, the CDR3 is TGCGCCAGCAGCTGGGGAATACTAGCGGGAGGAGGGGAGACCCAGTACTTC.

This clone showed up just once. The CDR3 coding sequence is TGCGCCAGCACTCTAGTTCTCCAATACGAGCAGTACTTC. Translated: CASTLVLQYEQYF. The J gene is TRBJ2-7, the V gene TRBV10-1; no clear D. Germline V gene data show CDR1 as WNHNN and CDR2 as SYGVQD (reference sequence). This CDR3 is 13 amino acids long. Between the trimmed V and J ends, which lost 7 bases and 4 bases, there was a span of 14 bases.

The CDR3 here is CSASPRRGNPGQPQHF. CDR3 nucleotides: TGCAGTGCTAGTCCCAGACGGGGAAATCCTGGTCAGCCCCAGCATTTT. This chain links TRBV20-1 with TRBJ1-5, with D uncertain. V lost 3 bases to trimming and J lost 6 bases, with 21 bases between them. This CDR3 region has 16 residues. Germline V CDR1 and CDR2: DFQATT, SNEGSKA (reference sequence).

V is TRBV5-3 and J is TRBJ2-1; TRBD1 aligns across 7 bases. TRBV5-3 counts as an open reading frame of uncertain function. This CDR3 comprises 15 residues. J gave up 3 bases and V 7 bases, and 10 bases lay outside the gene matches. The CDR3 is CARGMRGLRYNEQFF. DNA of the CDR3: TGTGCCAGAGGTATGAGGGGGCTTCGCTACAATGAGCAGTTCTTC.

V is TRBV30 and J is TRBJ1-2; TRBD1 agrees at 8 bases. Per germline, CDR1 GTSNPN and CDR2 SVGIG (reference sequence). V trimming: 0 bases; J trimming: 4 bases; junction bases outside the gene matches: 10. The length of the CDR3 is 16 residues. The CDR3 DNA follows: TGTGCCTGGAGTGTACTGGTCCAGACAGGGGTCTATGGCTACACCTTC. Encoded protein: CAWSVLVQTGVYGYTF.

This CDR3 is CASSLDLWGGGSYEQYF. Written as DNA, the CDR3 is TGTGCCAGCAGCTTAGATCTTTGGGGGGGAGGGAGCTACGAGCAGTACTTC. V usage is TRBV11-2 and J usage is TRBJ2-7; the match to TRBD2 covers 7 bases. The CDR3 has 17 amino acids. The trim removed 0 bases at V and 3 bases at J, leaving 11 bases unmatched. In germline, CDR1 is SGHAT, CDR2 FQNNGV.

The chain carries TRBV24-1 and TRBJ1-2; tentatively, D is TRBD1 (6 bases). The CDR3 has 14 residues. V lost 4 bases to trimming and J lost 4 bases, with 12 bases between them. The germline V gene encodes CDR1 KGHDR and CDR2 SFDVKD. CDR3 protein: CATSDPGTPYGYTF. CDR3 in DNA: TGTGCCACCAGTGACCCCGGGACACCCTATGGCTACACCTTC.

V is TRBV4-2 and J is TRBJ2-5, with 14 bases aligning to TRBD2. CDR1 and CDR2 from the germline V gene are LGHNA and YNFKEQ. The CDR3 covers 18 residues. V lost 6 bases and J lost 5; bases outside the gene matches: 14. The CDR3 nucleotides read TGTGCCAGCAGTCATGGGACTAGCGGGAGCCAAGGGGTGGAGACCCAGTACTTC. Translating it yields CASSHGTSGSQGVETQYF.

The CDR3 sequence is CASSQDLGQQPQHF. Written as DNA, the CDR3 is TGTGCCAGCAGCCAAGATCTGGGACAGCAGCCCCAGCATTTT. The rearrangement uses TRBV3-1 (or the pseudogene TRBV3-2) and TRBJ1-5, with 7 bases identical to TRBD1. The length of the CDR3 is 14 residues. Trimming removed 0 bases from V and 7 bases from J; junction bases left unmatched: 3. Germline CDR1 LGHDT, CDR2 YNNKEL (reference sequence).

V and J are TRBV27 and TRBJ2-1; the D gene is possibly TRBD1 (6 bases). V was pared by 5 bases and J by 0 bases, with 14 bases between. The CDR3 extends over 16 amino acids. The germline V gene has CDR1 MNHEY and CDR2 SMNVEV (reference sequence). Written as DNA, the CDR3 is TGTGCCAGCAGTGGCCGACAGGTGAGCTCCTACAATGAGCAGTTCTTC. Translating gives CASSGRQVSSYNEQFF.

The chain uses TRBV25-1 and TRBJ2-2; D call uncertain. Germline V gene lookup returns CDR1 MGHDK and CDR2 SYGVNS. The CDR3 has 13 residues. Deletions cut 2 bases from V and 3 bases from J, with 4 bases between. The CDR3, as DNA: TGTGCCAGCAGTGAACCTGACACCGGGGAGCTGTTTTTT. Translating gives CASSEPDTGELFF. Looking up the rest from reference TRBV25-1 and TRBJ2-2 gives the full variable domain: EADIYQTPRYLVIGTGKKITLECSQTMGHDKMYWYQQDPGMELHLIHYSYGVNSTEKGDLSSESTVSRIRTEHFPLTLESARPSHTSQYLCASSEPDTGELFFGEGSRLTVL.

V and J are TRBV11-3 and TRBJ1-1; D is uncertain. The length of the CDR3 is 14 residues. V was clipped by 3 bases and J by 1 base, with 9 bases between them. From germline, CDR1 is SGHNT and CDR2 YENEEA. Here the CDR3 DNA reads TGTGCCAGCAGCTTCGGGAGGCAGAACACTGAAGCTTTCTTT. It encodes CASSFGRQNTEAFF. The full variable domain, in which reference TRBV11-3 and TRBJ1-1 provide the parts outside the CDR3, is EAGVVQSPRYKIIEKKQPVAFWCNPISGHNTLYWYLQNLGQGPELLIRYENEEAVDDSQLPKDRFSAERLKGVDSTLKIQPAELGDSAVYLCASSFGRQNTEAFFGQGTRLTVV.

The chain links TRBV28 to TRBJ2-1; TRBD2 agrees at 9 bases. J gave up 6 bases and V 8 bases, and 14 bases lay outside the gene matches. There are 16 residues in the CDR3. The germline CDR1 and CDR2 sequences are MDHEN and SYDVKM. Here the CDR3 reads CASVVEASGKFNEQFF. The CDR3 DNA reads as TGTGCCAGCGTGGTCGAGGCTAGCGGGAAATTCAATGAGCAGTTCTTC.

This chain uses TRBV5-1 with TRBJ2-3, with D hard to call. Germline CDR1 and CDR2: SGHRS and YFSETQ. The CDR3 totals 16 residues. Trimming removed 0 bases at V and 5 bases at J, with 16 bases between. The CDR3 DNA reads as TGCGCCAGCAGCTTGGGCGGTGGCTGGCGTGGAGATACGCAGTATTTT. This sequence encodes CASSLGGGWRGDTQYF.

This clone appeared a few times. The V gene is TRBV7-9, the J gene TRBJ2-7; 7 bases fit TRBD1. The V gene end was trimmed by 5 bases and the J gene end by 3 bases; junction bases not matched to a gene: 4. The germline V gene has CDR1 SEHNR and CDR2 FQNEAQ (reference sequence). This CDR3 contains 13 residues. The CDR3 reads CASSDRDSYEQYF. In DNA, the CDR3 is TGTGCCAGCAGCGACCGGGACAGCTACGAGCAGTACTTC.

This clone was seen just once. The chain employs TRBV7-9 and TRBJ1-6, with TRBD1 matching over 8 bases. Germline V gene data show CDR1 as SEHNR and CDR2 as FQNEAQ (reference sequence). J was trimmed by 8 bases and V by 6 bases; bases with no gene match: 12. CDR3 length equals 16 residues. CDR3 loop: CASRGAGGFFDSPLHF. As DNA, the CDR3 is TGTGCCAGCAGGGGAGCAGGGGGCTTTTTTGATTCACCCCTCCACTTT.

The rearrangement links TRBV7-9 to TRBJ1-2; D gene ambiguous. In germline, CDR1 is SEHNR, CDR2 FQNEAQ (reference sequence). This CDR3 has 16 amino acids. Trimming pared 4 bases from V and 1 base from J, leaving 16 bases between. The CDR3 reads CASSSQDSRGNYGYTF. The CDR3 nucleotides are TGTGCCAGCAGCTCTCAGGACTCCCGCGGTAACTATGGCTACACCTTC.

This clone was counted ten times or more. A junction boundary mismatches the germline segment, possibly from a read error. The CDR3 is CASNGRGASRLAF. In DNA form, the CDR3 reads TGTGCCAGCAACGGGAGGGGGGCCTCCCGGTTGGCCTTC. The chain joins TRBV2 to TRBJ1-2; the D gene is possibly TRBD1 (6 bases). Germline-derived CDR1 and CDR2 are SNHLY and FYNNEI. The CDR3 totals 13 residues.

The J gene is TRBJ2-5, the V gene TRBV6-2 or TRBV6-3, with 12 positions matching TRBD2. The germline CDR1 and CDR2 sequences are MNHEY and SVGEGT. The CDR3 runs 14 residues. The junction had 0 bases not matched to a gene; V was cut back by 2 bases and J by 5 bases. DNA for the CDR3: TGTGCCAGCAGTTACACTAGCGGGGGGGAGACCCAGTACTTC. This sequence encodes CASSYTSGGETQYF.